The 9 T cell receptor beta chains below were found in one sample sequenced in a study of blood T cells in healthy people across ages. Next came a second PCR, run for about 6 to 12 cycles, which used a sample-barcoded 5' primer along with a J-beta primer mix. TCRdb fed the 5' RACE reads into MiXCR, producing one record per CDR3 protein. Here the sample spans more than 600,000 distinct CDR3 sequences, 25% being singletons. The data also belong to a second study, concerning T cells of mothers and their children.

The sequencing sample was made of blood. The receptors were sampled from a boy between 5 and 17 years old in good health.

A few counts support this clonotype. The chain couples TRBV7-9 to TRBJ2-7; 9 nucleotides agree with TRBD2. CDR3 length: 15 amino acids. Per germline, CDR1 SEHNR and CDR2 FQNEAQ (reference sequence). Germline trimming cut 1 base from V and 1 base from J; bases unmatched to any gene: 2. The CDR3, as DNA: TGTGCCAGCAGCTTAGGCGGGGGGGCGTCCTACGAGCAGTACTTC. It translates to CASSLGGGASYEQYF.

Only a few counts were recorded for this clonotype. The chain is built from TRBV20-1 and TRBJ2-5, with 9 bases that match TRBD2. CDR3 length equals 16 residues. Germline V gene sequence: CDR1 DFQATT, CDR2 SNEGSKA (reference sequence). The CDR3 coding sequence is TGCAGCGTAGGTGGAGGATTAGCGGGAGTACCAGAGACCCAGTACTTC. Encoded protein: CSVGGGLAGVPETQYF.

The chain links TRBV30 to TRBJ2-6; the D gene could be TRBD1 or TRBD2 (5 bases each). Germline V CDR1 and CDR2: GTSNPN, SVGIG (reference sequence). CDR3 length: 13 amino acids. The V end lost 4 bases, the J end lost 12 bases, and 16 bases lay between the germline ends. CDR3 residues: CAWNYGTESVLTF. The CDR3 region has the DNA TGTGCCTGGAATTACGGGACCGAGTCCGTCCTGACTTTC.

The V call is TRBV7-6, the J call TRBJ2-5, with D perhaps TRBD2 (6 bases). The DNA end is more similar to TRBJ2-1, so the J call may be wrong. Germline loops: CDR1 SGHVS, CDR2 FNYEAQ. This CDR3 comprises 15 residues. The CDR3 DNA reads TGTGCCAGCAGCTTAGTACTAGCTGTTTACAATGAGCAGTTCTTC. Its translation: CASSLVLAVYNEQFF.

The genes are TRBV12-3 or TRBV12-4 and TRBJ2-7; D not certain. This CDR3 region has 12 residues. The ends were cut back, 5 bases at V and 6 bases at J, with 11 bases in the middle. The CDR3 loop reads CASSPDRLEQYF. CDR3 nucleotides: TGTGCCAGCAGTCCCGACCGCCTCGAGCAGTACTTC.

This chain connects TRBV7-9 to TRBJ2-5; 7 bases are a match to TRBD2. Matching the DNA end better, TRBJ2-7 makes the J call doubtful. CDR1 and CDR2 (germline): SEHNR, FQNEAQ (reference sequence). CDR3 length: 15 amino acids. Here the CDR3 reads CASSPASGPTYEQYF. In DNA, the CDR3 is TGTGCCAGCAGCCCCGCTAGCGGACCTACCTACGAGCAGTACTTC.

The chain combines TRBV20-1 with TRBJ2-1, with 7 bases identical to TRBD1. With V trimmed by 6 bases and J by 6 bases, 11 bases remained unmatched. This CDR3 contains 14 residues. Looked up from germline, CDR1 is DFQATT and CDR2 is SNEGSKA (reference sequence). The CDR3 DNA sequence: TGCAGTGCCACAGGGGCGCCCGGCGTCAATGAGCAGTTCTTC. Encoded protein: CSATGAPGVNEQFF.

The genes are TRBV3-1 and TRBJ2-5; D unclear. The J call may be mistaken, given a closer DNA end match to TRBJ2-7. The germline V gene encodes CDR1 LGHDT and CDR2 YNNKEL (reference sequence). CDR3 length: 14 residues. CDR3 bases: TGTGCCAGCAGCCAAGAGATGGCAGACTACGAGCAGTACTTC. Translated, it gives CASSQEMADYEQYF.

The rearrangement uses TRBV20-1 and TRBJ2-7, with 7 bases aligning to TRBD2. The CDR3 is 10 residues long. Germline V gene lookup returns CDR1 DFQATT and CDR2 SNEGSKA (reference sequence). V gave up 5 bases and J gave up 11 bases; unmatched junction bases: 6. The CDR3: CSARGAGEYF. In nucleotides, the CDR3 is TGCAGTGCTCGTGGGGCGGGGGAGTACTTC.